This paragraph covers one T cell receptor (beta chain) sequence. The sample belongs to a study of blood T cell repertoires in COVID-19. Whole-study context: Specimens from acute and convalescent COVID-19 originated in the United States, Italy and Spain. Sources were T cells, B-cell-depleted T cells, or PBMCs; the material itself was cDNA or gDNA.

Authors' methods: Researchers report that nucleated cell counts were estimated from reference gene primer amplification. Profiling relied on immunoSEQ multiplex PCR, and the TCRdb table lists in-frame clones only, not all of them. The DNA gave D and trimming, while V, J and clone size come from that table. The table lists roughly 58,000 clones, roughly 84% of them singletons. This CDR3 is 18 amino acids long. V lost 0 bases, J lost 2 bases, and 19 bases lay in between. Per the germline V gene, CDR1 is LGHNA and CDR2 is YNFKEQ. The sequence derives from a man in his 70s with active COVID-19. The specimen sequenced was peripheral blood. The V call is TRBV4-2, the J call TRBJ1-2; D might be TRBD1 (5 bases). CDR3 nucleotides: TGTGCCAGCAGCCAAGATGAAATCCCTGCCAGGGCCAACTATGGCTACACCTTC. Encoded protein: CASSQDEIPARANYGYTF.